This T cell receptor beta chain came from a study of cytomegalovirus exposure and HLA in healthy donors. Points from the study as a whole: At a 0.05 false discovery rate, a later analysis found over 15,000 TCR beta sequences to be associated with HLA alleles. Earlier results showed most TCR beta V segments being productive about 87% or about 30% of the time. There was a cluster of highly shared sequence variants that was likely a sequencing artifact. Cytomegalovirus association was listed for 164 TCR beta chains.

This clone showed up just a few times. Its specificity is unknown. The PCR ran on 60 Vbeta and 13 Jbeta primers. Profiled with immunoSEQ multiplex PCR; TCRdb holds only in-frame clones, not every one. Altogether 130,000 or so clones are present, 50% to 75% being singletons, with the ten largest covering under 2.5%. The germline gives CDR1 SGHAT, CDR2 FQNNGV. The CDR3 loop spans 15 amino acids. The V gene lost 5 bases and the J gene lost 2 bases, with 10 bases spanning the gap. This clonotype was sampled from a woman aged 40 to 50 in good health and CMV-seronegative. Sequenced input: PBMCs. The rearrangement joins TRBV11-2 to TRBJ2-6, with D perhaps matching TRBD1 (5 bases). The CDR3, as DNA: TGTGCCAGCAGCCTATCAGGGACTGGGGCCAACGTCCTGACTTTC. Encoded protein: CASSLSGTGANVLTF.